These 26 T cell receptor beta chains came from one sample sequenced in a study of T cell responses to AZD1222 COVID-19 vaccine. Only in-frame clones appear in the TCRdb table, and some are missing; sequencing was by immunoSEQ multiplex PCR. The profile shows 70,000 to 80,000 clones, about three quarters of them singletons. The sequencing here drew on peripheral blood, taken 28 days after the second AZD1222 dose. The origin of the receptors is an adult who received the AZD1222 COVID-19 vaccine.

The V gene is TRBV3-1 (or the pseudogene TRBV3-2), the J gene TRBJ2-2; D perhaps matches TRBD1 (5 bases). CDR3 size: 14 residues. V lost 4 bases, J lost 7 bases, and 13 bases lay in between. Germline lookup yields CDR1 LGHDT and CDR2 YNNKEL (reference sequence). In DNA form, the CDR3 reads TGTGCCAGCAGCCCCAGGGTCTCCGGCGGGGAGCTGTTTTTT. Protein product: CASSPRVSGGELFF.

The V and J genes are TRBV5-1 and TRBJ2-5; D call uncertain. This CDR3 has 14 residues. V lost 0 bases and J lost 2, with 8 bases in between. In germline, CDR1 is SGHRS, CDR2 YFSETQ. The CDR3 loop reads CASSLGGLQETQYF. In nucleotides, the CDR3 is TGCGCCAGCAGCTTGGGGGGATTACAAGAGACCCAGTACTTC.

For the CDR3, the DNA is TGTGCCAGCAGTTTAACGACAGGAACCTACGAGCAGTACTTC. Encoded protein: CASSLTTGTYEQYF. This chain links TRBV28 with TRBJ2-7, with a tentative D call TRBD1 (6 bases). CDR1 is MDHEN, CDR2 SYDVKM, per germline. V was trimmed by 2 bases and J by 2 bases, leaving 10 bases between them. The CDR3 extends over 14 amino acids.

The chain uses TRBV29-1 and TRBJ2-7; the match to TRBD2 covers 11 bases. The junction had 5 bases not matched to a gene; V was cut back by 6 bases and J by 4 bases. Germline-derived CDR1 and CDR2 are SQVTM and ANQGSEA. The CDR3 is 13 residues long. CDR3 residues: CSVKGLADYEQYF. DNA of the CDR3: TGCAGCGTGAAGGGACTAGCGGATTACGAGCAGTACTTC.

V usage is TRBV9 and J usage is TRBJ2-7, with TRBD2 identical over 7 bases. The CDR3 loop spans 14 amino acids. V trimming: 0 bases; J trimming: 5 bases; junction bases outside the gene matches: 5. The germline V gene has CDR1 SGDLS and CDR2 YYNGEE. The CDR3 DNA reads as TGTGCCAGCAGCGTAGGCGGGAGTCCTGACGAGCAGTACTTC. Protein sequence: CASSVGGSPDEQYF.

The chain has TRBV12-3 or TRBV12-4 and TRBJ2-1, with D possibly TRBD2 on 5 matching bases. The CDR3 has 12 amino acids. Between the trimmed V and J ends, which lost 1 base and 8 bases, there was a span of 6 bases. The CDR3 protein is CASSLDGDEQFF. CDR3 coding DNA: TGTGCCAGCAGTTTAGACGGGGATGAGCAGTTCTTC.

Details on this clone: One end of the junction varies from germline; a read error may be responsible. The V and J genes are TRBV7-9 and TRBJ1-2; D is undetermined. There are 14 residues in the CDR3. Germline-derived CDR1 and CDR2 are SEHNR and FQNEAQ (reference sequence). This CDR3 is CASSLEGSKYGYTF. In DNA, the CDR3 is TGTGCCAGCAGCTTAGAGGGCTCTAAGTATGGCTACACCTTC. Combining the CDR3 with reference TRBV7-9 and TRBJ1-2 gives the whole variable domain DTGVSQNPRHKITKRGQNVTFRCDPISEHNRLYWYRQTLGQGPEFLTYFQNEAQLEKSRLLSDRFSAERPKGSFSTLEIQRTEQGDSAMYLCASSLEGSKYGYTFGSGTRLTVV.

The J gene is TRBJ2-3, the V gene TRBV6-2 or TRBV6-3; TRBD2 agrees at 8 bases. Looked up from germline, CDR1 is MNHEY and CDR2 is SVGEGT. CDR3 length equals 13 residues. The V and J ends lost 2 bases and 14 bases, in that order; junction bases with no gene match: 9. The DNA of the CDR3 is TGTGCCAGCAGTTACAAACGGGAGGGCCTACTGTATTTT. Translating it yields CASSYKREGLLYF.

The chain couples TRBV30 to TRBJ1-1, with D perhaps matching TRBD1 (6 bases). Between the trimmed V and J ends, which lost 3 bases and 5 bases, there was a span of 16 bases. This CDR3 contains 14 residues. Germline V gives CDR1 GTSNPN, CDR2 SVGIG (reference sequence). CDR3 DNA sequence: TGTGCCTGGAGCGTCGGCTGGGGGCGGACTGAAGCTTTCTTT. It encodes CAWSVGWGRTEAFF.

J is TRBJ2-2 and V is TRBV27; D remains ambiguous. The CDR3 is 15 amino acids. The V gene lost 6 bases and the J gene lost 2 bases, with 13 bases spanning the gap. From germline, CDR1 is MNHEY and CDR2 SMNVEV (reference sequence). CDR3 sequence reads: CASRPRAVNTGELFF. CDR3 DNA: TGTGCCAGCAGGCCACGGGCAGTCAACACCGGGGAGCTGTTTTTT.

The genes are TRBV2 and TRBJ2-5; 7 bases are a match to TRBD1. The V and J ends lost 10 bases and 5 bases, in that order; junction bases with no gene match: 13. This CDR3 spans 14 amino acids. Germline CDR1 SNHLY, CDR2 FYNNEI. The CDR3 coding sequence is TGTGCCACCTCCCCCCAGGGACAGATGGAGACCCAGTACTTC. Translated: CATSPQGQMETQYF.

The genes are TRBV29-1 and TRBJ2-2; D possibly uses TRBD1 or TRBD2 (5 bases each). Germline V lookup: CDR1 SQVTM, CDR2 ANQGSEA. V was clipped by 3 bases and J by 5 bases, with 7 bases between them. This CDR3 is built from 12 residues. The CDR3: CSVDWGTGELFF. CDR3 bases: TGCAGCGTTGACTGGGGGACCGGGGAGCTGTTTTTT.

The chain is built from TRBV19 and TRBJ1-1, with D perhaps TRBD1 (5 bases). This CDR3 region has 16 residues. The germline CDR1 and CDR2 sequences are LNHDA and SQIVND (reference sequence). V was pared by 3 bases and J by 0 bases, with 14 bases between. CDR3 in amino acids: CASSIILGDVNTEAFF. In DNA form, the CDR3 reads TGTGCCAGTAGTATCATCCTAGGGGACGTGAACACTGAAGCTTTCTTT.

The CDR3 DNA is TGTGCCTGGGCATTTTCCGGGACGCTTAATTCACCCCTCCACTTT. Protein product: CAWAFSGTLNSPLHF. This sequence joins TRBV30 and TRBJ1-6, with a possible D match to TRBD1 (5 bases). Trimming took 5 bases from V and 6 from J, leaving 17 bases between them. Per germline, CDR1 GTSNPN and CDR2 SVGIG (reference sequence). This CDR3 has 15 residues.

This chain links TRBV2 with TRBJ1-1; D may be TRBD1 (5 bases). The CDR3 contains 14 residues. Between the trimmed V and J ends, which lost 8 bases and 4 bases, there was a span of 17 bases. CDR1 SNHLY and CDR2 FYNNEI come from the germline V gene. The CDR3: CASQRDGGSTEAFF. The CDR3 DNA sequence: TGTGCCAGCCAAAGGGACGGAGGGAGCACTGAAGCTTTCTTT.

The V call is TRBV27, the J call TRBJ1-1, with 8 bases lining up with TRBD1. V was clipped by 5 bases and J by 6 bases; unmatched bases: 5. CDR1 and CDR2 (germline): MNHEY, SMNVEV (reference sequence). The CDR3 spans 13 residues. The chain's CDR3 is CASSGQGKPEAFF. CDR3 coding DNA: TGTGCCAGCAGTGGACAGGGAAAGCCTGAAGCTTTCTTT.

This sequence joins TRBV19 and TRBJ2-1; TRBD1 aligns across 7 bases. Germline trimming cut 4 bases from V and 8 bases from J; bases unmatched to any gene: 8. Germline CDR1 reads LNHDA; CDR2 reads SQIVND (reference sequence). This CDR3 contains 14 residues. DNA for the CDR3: TGTGCCAGTAGTAATCTACAGGGGCGCGATGAGCAGTTCTTC. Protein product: CASSNLQGRDEQFF.

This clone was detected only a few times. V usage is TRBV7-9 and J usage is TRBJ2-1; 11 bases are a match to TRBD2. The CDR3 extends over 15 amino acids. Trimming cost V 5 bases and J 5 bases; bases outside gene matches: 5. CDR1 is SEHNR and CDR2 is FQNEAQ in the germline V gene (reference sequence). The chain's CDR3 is CASSPTSGADNEQFF. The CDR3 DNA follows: TGTGCCAGCAGCCCGACTAGCGGGGCAGACAATGAGCAGTTCTTC.

The CDR3 DNA sequence: TGTGCCAGCAGCCAAAGAACAGGGGGAAACACCATATATTTT. This codes for CASSQRTGGNTIYF. V gene TRBV3-1 (or the pseudogene TRBV3-2) combines with J gene TRBJ1-3; D is perhaps TRBD1 (6 bases). The CDR3 contains 14 residues. Deletions cut 2 bases from V and 4 bases from J, with 9 bases between. Germline V gene lookup returns CDR1 LGHDT and CDR2 YNNKEL (reference sequence).

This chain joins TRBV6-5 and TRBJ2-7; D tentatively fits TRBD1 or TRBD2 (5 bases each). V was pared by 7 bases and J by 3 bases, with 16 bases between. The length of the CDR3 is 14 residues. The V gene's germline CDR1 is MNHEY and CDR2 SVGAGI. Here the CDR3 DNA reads TGTGCCAGCATCGATTCGGGGCTGAGCTACGAGCAGTACTTC. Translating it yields CASIDSGLSYEQYF.

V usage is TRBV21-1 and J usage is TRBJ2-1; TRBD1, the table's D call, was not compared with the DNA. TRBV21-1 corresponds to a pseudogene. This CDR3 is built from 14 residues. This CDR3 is CASTHNSSYNEQFF. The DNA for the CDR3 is TGTGCCAGCACACATAATTCATCCTACAATGAGCAGTTCTTC.

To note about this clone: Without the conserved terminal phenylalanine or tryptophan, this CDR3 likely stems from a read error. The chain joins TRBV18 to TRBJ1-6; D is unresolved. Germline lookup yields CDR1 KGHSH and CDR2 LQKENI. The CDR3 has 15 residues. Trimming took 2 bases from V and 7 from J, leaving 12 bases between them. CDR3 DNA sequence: TGTGCCAGCTCACCAAACGGGGTTAGCAATTCACCCCTCCACCTT. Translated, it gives CASSPNGVSNSPLHL.

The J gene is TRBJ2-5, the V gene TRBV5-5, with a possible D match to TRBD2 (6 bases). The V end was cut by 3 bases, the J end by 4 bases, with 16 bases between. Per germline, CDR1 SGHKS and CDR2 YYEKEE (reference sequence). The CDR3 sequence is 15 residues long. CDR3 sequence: CASSWGPSGGETQYF. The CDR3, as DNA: TGTGCCAGCAGCTGGGGCCCTTCCGGGGGAGAGACCCAGTACTTC.

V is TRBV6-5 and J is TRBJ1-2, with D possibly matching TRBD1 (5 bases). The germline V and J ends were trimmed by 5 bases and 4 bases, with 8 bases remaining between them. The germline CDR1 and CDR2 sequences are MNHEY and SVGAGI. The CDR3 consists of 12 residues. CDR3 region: CASSLGTYGYTF. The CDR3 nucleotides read TGTGCCAGCAGTCTTGGGACCTATGGCTACACCTTC.

CDR3 bases: TGTGCCAGCAGATATAACAAAGGTGAGCAGTTCTTC. Translated: CASRYNKGEQFF. The J gene is TRBJ2-1, the V gene TRBV28; no definite D call. The CDR3 is made up of 12 amino acids. The V gene lost 6 bases and the J gene lost 9 bases, with 12 bases spanning the gap. The germline V gene has CDR1 MDHEN and CDR2 SYDVKM.

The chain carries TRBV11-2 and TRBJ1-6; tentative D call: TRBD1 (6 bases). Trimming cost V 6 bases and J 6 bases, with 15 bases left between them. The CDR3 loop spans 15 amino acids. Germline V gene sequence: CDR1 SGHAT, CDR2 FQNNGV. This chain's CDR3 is CASRAKQGVNSPLHF. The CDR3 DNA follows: TGTGCCAGCAGGGCCAAACAGGGAGTTAATTCACCCCTCCACTTT.